This TCR beta chain was documented in a study of prognosis after radiotherapy for stage I lung cancer. Template was genomic DNA; TCR beta CDR3 amplified in two multiplex PCR rounds. First-round PCR, the initial amplification, used primers specific to each TRBV and TRBJ gene. Universal primers drove the second round of PCR amplification. TCRdb itself ran the multiplex PCR reads through MiXCR, one entry per CDR3 protein. Here the sample spans about 47,000 distinct CDR3 sequences, over 30% being singletons. The table lists this clonotype with many counts. CDR1 is SEHNR and CDR2 is FQNEAQ in the germline V gene (reference sequence). V was clipped by 4 bases and J by 5 bases; unmatched bases: 12. This CDR3 region has 17 residues.

Here the sequenced sample was PBMCs, taken before or after stereotactic body radiation therapy (not recorded which). This TCR derives from a donor aged 50 or older with non-small cell lung cancer. The rearrangement uses TRBV7-9 and TRBJ2-2, with 8 bases lining up with TRBD1. CDR3 residues: CASSSLAQGARTGELFF. DNA for the CDR3: TGTGCCAGCAGCTCCCTGGCGCAGGGGGCGCGGACCGGGGAGCTGTTTTTT.